A single T cell receptor (beta chain) is shown here with its context. What it binds is not known. The read comes to an end 3 residues before the CDR3 does, leaving the germline J gene to fill in the end. Germline CDR1 reads SNHLY; CDR2 reads FYNNEI. This CDR3 contains 14 residues. immunoSEQ multiplex PCR used an average of about 1,200 ng genomic DNA. The assay was immunoSEQ multiplex PCR, and TCRdb's table has in-frame clones only and misses some. The sample holds around 39,000 clones. This record comes from a study of T cells in women clearing cervical HPV infection. Study-wide background: Blood came at first lesion visit for cases, post-clearance for controls. Study results and caveats: TRBV6-7 relative abundance averaged 0.11% in cases and roughly 0.17% in controls.

Each participant carried one incident cervical HPV16 infection only. Source material: blood buffy coat. The TCR originated in a woman aged 18 to 75 with a cervical HPV16 infection that either progressed to CIN3+ or cleared (not recorded which). The chain recombines TRBV2 with TRBJ1-2; the match to TRBD1 covers 7 bases. The CDR3 loop is CASAPSETGNGYTF. The DNA read from the CDR3 is TGTGCCAGCGCCCCCTCCGAGACAGGGAACGGC. The full variable domain, in which reference TRBV2 and TRBJ1-2 provide the parts outside the CDR3, is EPEVTQTPSHQVTQMGQEVILRCVPISNHLYFYWYRQILGQKVEFLVSFYNNEISEKSEIFDDQFSVERPDGSNFTLKIRSTKLEDSAMYFCASAPSETGNGYTFGSGTRLTVV.